The 4 T cell receptor beta chains given below trace back to one sample, sequenced in a study of blood T cell repertoires in COVID-19. Profiling relied on immunoSEQ multiplex PCR, and the TCRdb table lists in-frame clones only, not all of them. The data contain roughly 700,000 clones, 80% to 90% of them seen just once; the ten biggest clones take up approximately 0.3%. The source material was peripheral blood. These receptors all come from a woman between 18 and 30 years old with acute or convalescent COVID-19.

The chain carries TRBV10-3 and TRBJ1-1; no definite D call. Germline CDR1 reads ENHRY; CDR2 reads SYGVKD. V was shortened by 3 bases and J by 3 bases, with 8 bases between the two germline ends. The CDR3 is made up of 13 amino acids. The CDR3 nucleotides read TGTGCCATCAGTGACAGCCGGGACACTGAAGCTTTCTTT. Its translation: CAISDSRDTEAFF.

The rearrangement links TRBV18 to TRBJ1-2, with D hard to call. The CDR3 totals 15 residues. The germline CDR1 and CDR2 sequences are KGHSH and LQKENI. Trimming removed 2 bases from V and 2 bases from J, with 12 bases in between. CDR3 loop: CASSPTGDLNYGYTF. The CDR3 bases are TGTGCCAGCTCACCAACCGGGGATCTAAACTATGGCTACACCTTC.

As to this clone: The sample contains more than one DNA sequence encoding this CDR3. The rearrangement joins TRBV7-2 to TRBJ1-3, with D possibly being TRBD1 (5 bases). The V end was cut by 2 bases, the J end by 0 bases, with 8 bases between. The CDR3 has 15 amino acids. Germline V CDR1 and CDR2: SGHTA, FQGNSA. CDR3: CASSLSGGSGNTIYF. CDR3 in DNA: TGTGCCAGCAGCTTATCGGGGGGCTCTGGAAACACCATATATTTT.

This rearrangement joins TRBV5-4 to TRBJ2-1, with D perhaps matching TRBD2 (6 bases). V lost 3 bases, J lost 3 bases, and 13 bases lay in between. The CDR3 runs to 15 residues. CDR1 is SGHNT and CDR2 is YYREEE in the germline V gene (reference sequence). CDR3 nucleotide sequence: TGTGCCAGCAGCTCCCGGGGGTTCAACTACAATGAGCAGTTCTTC. Protein product: CASSSRGFNYNEQFF.